This TCR beta chain comes out of a study of vaccination and CD4 T cells after COVID-19. The sample holds a few counts of this clonotype. What it binds is unknown. Documented treatment: approximately nine-day PBMC culture with coronavirus spike peptide pools or control peptides (ViraFEST assay). Cultured CD4+ T cell DNA underwent sequencing with the Oncomine TCR Beta short-read assay. One entry per CDR3 protein results from TCRdb running MiXCR on the PCR reads. This sample carries 9,500 to 15,000 distinct CDR3 sequences, 40% to 60% of them seen once, and the ten largest clones take roughly 15%. The germline gives CDR1 DFQATT, CDR2 SNEGSKA (reference sequence). This CDR3 spans 13 amino acids. With V trimmed by 1 base and J by 4 bases, 2 bases remained unmatched.

The chain is built from TRBV20-1 and TRBJ1-1; the match to TRBD1 covers 8 bases. The source of this sequence is a human donor who had recovered from COVID-19. The sequenced sample was CD4+ T cells from blood, cultured in vitro. CDR3 loop: CSARGQGSTEAFF. CDR3 DNA: TGCAGTGCTAGAGGACAGGGGAGCACTGAAGCTTTCTTT.